A single sample gave rise to the 4 T cell receptor beta chains below, sequenced in a study of beta chain features in type 1 diabetes. Whole-study results and caveats: Significant though moderate, a shortening of TCRB CDR3s appeared in all four CD4+ subsets of Type 1 diabetes patients.

Their recognized antigens are unknown. Of the isolated RNA, all was reverse transcribed, and so the sequenced material was expressed TCRB transcripts. Sequenced by immunoSEQ multiplex PCR; TCRdb stores in-frame clones only, minus some. This table has around 140,000 clones, about 10% appearing once. The sequenced sample was central memory CD4+ T cells from blood. The receptor set was obtained from a man under 40 with type 1 diabetes.

This clone showed up just a few times. V is TRBV2 and J is TRBJ2-5; D not resolved. CDR1 and CDR2 from the germline V gene are SNHLY and FYNNEI. V was shortened by 7 bases and J by 5 bases, with 17 bases between the two germline ends. The CDR3 totals 14 residues. CDR3: CASNPNESKETQYF. CDR3 sequence (DNA): TGTGCCAGCAACCCAAACGAGAGTAAGGAGACCCAGTACTTC.

There are a few counts of this clone. The rearrangement links TRBV9 to TRBJ2-7; no reliable D call. The germline CDR1 and CDR2 sequences are SGDLS and YYNGEE. V lost 0 bases to trimming and J lost 9 bases, with 16 bases between them. The CDR3 is made up of 14 amino acids. In nucleotides, the CDR3 is TGTGCCAGCAGCGTAGTAATTAAGGTCCTAGGGCAGTACTTC. Its translation: CASSVVIKVLGQYF.

This rearrangement joins TRBV7-3 to TRBJ1-2, with D perhaps TRBD1 (6 bases). The CDR3 is 13 residues long. V was pared by 2 bases and J by 5 bases, with 9 bases between. Germline CDR1 SGHTA, CDR2 FQGTGA. DNA for the CDR3: TGTGCCAGCAGCTTAGGGACAAGTTATGGCTACACCTTC. This sequence encodes CASSLGTSYGYTF.

This clone was counted between two and nine times. The chain is built from TRBV20-1 and TRBJ2-3, with D perhaps TRBD2 (6 bases). V lost 6 bases to trimming and J lost 8 bases, with 12 bases between them. Germline CDR1 and CDR2: DFQATT and SNEGSKA (reference sequence). CDR3 length: 11 amino acids. Here the CDR3 reads CSAVLAVTQYF. The CDR3 coding sequence is TGCAGTGCAGTACTAGCAGTTACGCAGTATTTT.